This entry lists 12 T cell receptor beta chains sequenced from one sample in a study of shared clonotypes between healthy human individuals. Sequenced by immunoSEQ multiplex PCR; TCRdb stores in-frame clones only, minus some. The table has hundreds of thousands of clones, 76% seen once. Sequencing was performed on PBMCs. The receptors were sampled from a middle-aged woman in good health. Some clones in this sample may be carry-over from other donors' samples.

This clone came up a few times. The rearrangement joins TRBV5-1 to TRBJ1-2, with 7 bases lining up with TRBD1. Per germline, CDR1 SGHRS and CDR2 YFSETQ. V was clipped by 0 bases and J by 5 bases; unmatched bases: 7. The CDR3 totals 15 residues. The CDR3 here is CASSLGPGTAYGYTF. CDR3 sequence (DNA): TGCGCCAGCAGCTTGGGACCCGGGACAGCATATGGCTACACCTTC.

This clone was observed a few times. This chain connects TRBV19 to TRBJ1-5; TRBD1 matches 11 bases. Germline lookup yields CDR1 LNHDA and CDR2 SQIVND (reference sequence). V lost 5 bases, J lost 6 bases, and 9 bases stayed unmatched. The CDR3 is 16 amino acids. CDR3 nucleotides: TGTGCCAGTAGTTTTACCCGGGACAGGGGGTTTCAGCCCCAGCATTTT. Its protein is CASSFTRDRGFQPQHF.

Notes on this clone: The sample holds other DNA sequences that translate to the same CDR3. The chain couples TRBV5-1 to TRBJ1-1; D not certain. Germline V gene sequence: CDR1 SGHRS, CDR2 YFSETQ. The CDR3 extends over 13 amino acids. V lost 0 bases to trimming and J lost 0 bases, with 3 bases between them. CDR3: CASSLELNTEAFF. The DNA of the CDR3 is TGCGCCAGCAGCTTGGAATTGAACACTGAAGCTTTCTTT.

The V and J genes are TRBV6-1 and TRBJ2-1; D gene ambiguous. Germline V gives CDR1 MNHNS, CDR2 SASEGT. This CDR3 spans 15 amino acids. Trimming removed 4 bases at V and 2 bases at J, with 12 bases between. The DNA of the CDR3 is TGTGCCAGCAGTGGAGGTCTTAGGGCCTACAATGAGCAGTTCTTC. Translated, it gives CASSGGLRAYNEQFF.

In its sample, this clone was seen a few times. The chain couples TRBV18 to TRBJ1-4; TRBD1 matches 7 bases. The CDR3 consists of 17 residues. Germline V gene sequence: CDR1 KGHSH, CDR2 LQKENI. V gave up 1 base and J gave up 0 bases; unmatched junction bases: 5. This CDR3 is CASSPLRDRPTNEKLFF. The CDR3 DNA reads as TGTGCCAGCTCACCACTGAGGGACAGACCAACTAATGAAAAACTGTTTTTT.

CDR3 DNA sequence: TGCGCCAGCAGCCAAGGTCCGGGAGTATCCTACAATGAGCAGTTCTTC. Its protein is CASSQGPGVSYNEQFF. The V gene is TRBV4-1, the J gene TRBJ2-1; weak D call: TRBD2 (6 bases). Per the germline V gene, CDR1 is MGHRA and CDR2 is YSYEKL. The CDR3 consists of 16 residues. The V end was cut by 1 base, the J end by 1 base, with 11 bases between.

With respect to this clone: A far larger clone is one nucleotide away, so this likely arose from a read error. This rearrangement joins TRBV29-1 to TRBJ1-2, with 10 bases that match TRBD1. This CDR3 spans 14 amino acids. Trimming removed 1 base from V and 9 bases from J; junction bases left unmatched: 8. Germline V CDR1 and CDR2: SQVTM, ANQGSEA. The CDR3 here is CSVEGSGTGDRYTF. The CDR3 nucleotides are TGCAGCGTTGAAGGCTCCGGGACAGGGGACCGCTACACCTTC.

The CDR3 loop reads CAISGRMTSGRTTGELFF. In DNA, the CDR3 is TGTGCCATCAGTGGCAGAATGACTAGCGGGAGAACCACCGGGGAGCTGTTTTTT. V usage is TRBV10-3 and J usage is TRBJ2-2, with 12 bases that match TRBD2. Germline V lookup: CDR1 ENHRY, CDR2 SYGVKD. V dropped 4 bases and J dropped 4; count of bases not matched to a gene: 10. The length of the CDR3 is 18 residues.

The chain links TRBV6-5 to TRBJ1-4; TRBD1 aligns across 7 bases. Germline V gene sequence: CDR1 MNHEY, CDR2 SVGAGI. V dropped 6 bases and J dropped 3; count of bases not matched to a gene: 7. CDR3 length equals 15 residues. This chain's CDR3 is CASRKQGPPNEKLFF. In nucleotides, the CDR3 is TGTGCCAGCAGGAAACAGGGGCCACCTAATGAAAAACTGTTTTTT.

In the case of this clone: Its ends do not fully match the called genes, so a read error is possible. The same CDR3 arises from other DNA sequences in this sample as well. This sequence joins TRBV30 and TRBJ2-2; D perhaps matches TRBD2 (5 bases). The CDR3 runs to 15 residues. CDR1 is GTSNPN, CDR2 SVGIG, per germline (reference sequence). This CDR3 reads CAWSRDATNTGELFF. CDR3 DNA sequence: TGTGCCTGGAGCAGAGACGCTACGAACACCGGGGAGCTGTTTTTC.

J is TRBJ2-5 and V is TRBV7-8, with TRBD1 matching over 10 bases. The CDR3 contains 13 residues. Germline CDR1 and CDR2: SGHVS and FQNEAQ. The V gene end was trimmed by 2 bases and the J gene end by 13 bases; junction bases not matched to a gene: 7. CDR3 sequence reads: CASSLRPRDRGYF. CDR3 nucleotide sequence: TGTGCCAGCAGCTTACGGCCCCGGGACAGGGGGTACTTC.

This clone has a count of ten or more. The chain recombines TRBV12-5 with TRBJ1-2, with D possibly matching TRBD1 (5 bases). V was pared by 5 bases and J by 7 bases, with 17 bases between. The CDR3 has 14 amino acids. CDR1 and CDR2 from the germline V gene are LGHNT and FRNRAP. CDR3 in amino acids: CASGIGTVMGGYTF. CDR3 nucleotides: TGTGCTAGTGGTATCGGGACGGTGATGGGTGGCTACACCTTC.